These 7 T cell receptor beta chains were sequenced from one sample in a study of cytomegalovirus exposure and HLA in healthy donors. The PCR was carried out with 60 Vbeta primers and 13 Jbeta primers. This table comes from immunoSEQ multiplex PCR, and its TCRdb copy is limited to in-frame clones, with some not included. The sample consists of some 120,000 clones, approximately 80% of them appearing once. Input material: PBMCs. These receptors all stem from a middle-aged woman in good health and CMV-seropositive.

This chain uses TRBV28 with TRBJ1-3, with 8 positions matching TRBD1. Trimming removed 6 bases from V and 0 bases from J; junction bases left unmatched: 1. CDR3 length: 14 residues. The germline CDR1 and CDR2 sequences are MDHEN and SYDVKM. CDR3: CASRTGGSGNTIYF. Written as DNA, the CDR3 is TGTGCCAGCAGAACAGGGGGCTCTGGAAACACCATATATTTT.

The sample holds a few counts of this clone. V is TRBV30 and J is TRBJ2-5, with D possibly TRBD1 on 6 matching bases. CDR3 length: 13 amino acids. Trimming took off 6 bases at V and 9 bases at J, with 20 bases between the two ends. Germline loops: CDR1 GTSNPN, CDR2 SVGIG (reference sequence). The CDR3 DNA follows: TGTGCCTGTACCAGACAGGCCCAAAAGGCCCAGTACTTC. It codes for CACTRQAQKAQYF.

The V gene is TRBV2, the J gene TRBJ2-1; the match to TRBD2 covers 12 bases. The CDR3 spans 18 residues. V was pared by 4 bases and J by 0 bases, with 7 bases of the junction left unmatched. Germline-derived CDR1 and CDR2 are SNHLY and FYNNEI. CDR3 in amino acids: CASSAPSGRASSYNEQFF. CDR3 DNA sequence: TGTGCCAGCAGTGCTCCTAGCGGGAGGGCAAGCTCCTACAATGAGCAGTTCTTC. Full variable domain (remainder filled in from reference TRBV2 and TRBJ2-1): EPEVTQTPSHQVTQMGQEVILRCVPISNHLYFYWYRQILGQKVEFLVSFYNNEISEKSEIFDDQFSVERPDGSNFTLKIRSTKLEDSAMYFCASSAPSGRASSYNEQFFGPGTRLTVL.

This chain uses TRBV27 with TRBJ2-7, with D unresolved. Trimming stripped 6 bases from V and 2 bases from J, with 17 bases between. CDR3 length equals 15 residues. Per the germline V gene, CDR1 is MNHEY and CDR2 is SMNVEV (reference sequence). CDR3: CASSPSPTGTYEQYF. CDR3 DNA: TGTGCCAGCAGCCCTTCCCCGACTGGTACCTACGAGCAGTACTTC.

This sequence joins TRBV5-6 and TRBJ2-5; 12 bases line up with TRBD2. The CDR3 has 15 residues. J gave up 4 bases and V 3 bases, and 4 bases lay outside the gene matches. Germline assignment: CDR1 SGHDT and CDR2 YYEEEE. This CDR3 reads CASSSRLAGVETQYF. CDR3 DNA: TGTGCCAGCAGCTCGCGACTAGCGGGGGTAGAGACCCAGTACTTC. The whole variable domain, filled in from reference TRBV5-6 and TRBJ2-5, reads DAGVTQSPTHLIKTRGQQVTLRCSPKSGHDTVSWYQQALGQGPQFIFQYYEEEERQRGNFPDRFSGHQFPNYSSELNVNALLLGDSALYLCASSSRLAGVETQYFGPGTRLLVL.

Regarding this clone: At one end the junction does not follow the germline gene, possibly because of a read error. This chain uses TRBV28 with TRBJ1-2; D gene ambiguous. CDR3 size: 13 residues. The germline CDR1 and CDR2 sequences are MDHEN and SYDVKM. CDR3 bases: TGTGCCAGCAGTCGCCGAACAGATTATGGCCACACCTTC. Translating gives CASSRRTDYGHTF.

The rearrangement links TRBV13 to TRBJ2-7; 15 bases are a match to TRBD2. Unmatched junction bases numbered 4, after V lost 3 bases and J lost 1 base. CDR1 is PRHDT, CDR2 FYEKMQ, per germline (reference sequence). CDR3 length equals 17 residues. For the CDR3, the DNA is TGTGCCAGCAGCTTGGGAGGACTAGCGGGGGGGTCCTACGAGCAGTACTTC. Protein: CASSLGGLAGGSYEQYF.